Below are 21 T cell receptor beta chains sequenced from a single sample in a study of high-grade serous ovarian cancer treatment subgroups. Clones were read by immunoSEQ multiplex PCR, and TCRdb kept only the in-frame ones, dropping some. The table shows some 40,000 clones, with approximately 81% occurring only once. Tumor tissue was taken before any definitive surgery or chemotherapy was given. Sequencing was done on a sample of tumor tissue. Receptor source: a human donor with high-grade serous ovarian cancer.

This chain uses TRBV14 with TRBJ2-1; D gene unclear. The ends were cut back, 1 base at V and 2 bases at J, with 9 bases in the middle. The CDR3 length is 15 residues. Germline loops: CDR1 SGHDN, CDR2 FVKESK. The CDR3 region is CASSQGGTTYNEQFF. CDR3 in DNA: TGTGCCAGCAGCCAAGGCGGTACGACCTACAATGAGCAGTTCTTC.

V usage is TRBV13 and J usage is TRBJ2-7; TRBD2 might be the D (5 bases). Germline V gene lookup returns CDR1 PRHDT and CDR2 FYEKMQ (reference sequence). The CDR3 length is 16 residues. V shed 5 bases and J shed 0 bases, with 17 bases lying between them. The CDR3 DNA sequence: TGTGCCAGCAGCGCTCCCCGGAGGATCCCCTCCTACGAGCAGTACTTC. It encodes CASSAPRRIPSYEQYF.

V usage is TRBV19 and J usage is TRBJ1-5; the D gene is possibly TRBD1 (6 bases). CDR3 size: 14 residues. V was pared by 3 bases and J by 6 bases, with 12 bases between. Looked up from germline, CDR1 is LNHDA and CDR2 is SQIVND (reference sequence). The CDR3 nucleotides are TGTGCCAGTAGTATTCAGGGGCCGGTTCAGCCCCAGCATTTT. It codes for CASSIQGPVQPQHF.

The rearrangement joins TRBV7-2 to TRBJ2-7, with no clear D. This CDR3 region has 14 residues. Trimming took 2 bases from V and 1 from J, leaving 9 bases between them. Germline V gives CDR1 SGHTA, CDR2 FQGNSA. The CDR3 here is CASSLSIDSYEQYF. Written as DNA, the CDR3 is TGTGCCAGCAGCTTATCCATCGATTCCTACGAGCAGTACTTC.

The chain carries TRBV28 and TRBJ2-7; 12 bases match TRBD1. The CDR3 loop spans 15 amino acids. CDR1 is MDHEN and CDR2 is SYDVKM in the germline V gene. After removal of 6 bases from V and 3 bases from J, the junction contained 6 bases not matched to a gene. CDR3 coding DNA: TGTGCCAGCAGCACCGGGACAGGGGGCTTCTACGAGCAGTACTTC. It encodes CASSTGTGGFYEQYF. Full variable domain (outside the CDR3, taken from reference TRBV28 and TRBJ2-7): DVKVTQSSRYLVKRTGEKVFLECVQDMDHENMFWYRQDPGLGLRLIYFSYDVKMKEKGDIPEGYSVSREKKERFSLILESASTNQTSMYLCASSTGTGGFYEQYFGPGTRLTVT.

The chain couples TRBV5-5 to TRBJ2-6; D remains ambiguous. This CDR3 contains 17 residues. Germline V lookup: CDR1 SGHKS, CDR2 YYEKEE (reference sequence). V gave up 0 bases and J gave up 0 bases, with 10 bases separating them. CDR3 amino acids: CASSLGPRASGANVLTF. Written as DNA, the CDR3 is TGTGCCAGCAGCTTGGGTCCCAGAGCCTCTGGGGCCAACGTCCTGACTTTC.

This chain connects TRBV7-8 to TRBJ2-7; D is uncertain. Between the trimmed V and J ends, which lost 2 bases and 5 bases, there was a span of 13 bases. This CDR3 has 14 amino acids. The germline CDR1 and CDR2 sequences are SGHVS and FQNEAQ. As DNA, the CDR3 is TGTGCCAGCAGCTTACGACTGGACCCCCACGAGCAGTACTTC. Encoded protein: CASSLRLDPHEQYF. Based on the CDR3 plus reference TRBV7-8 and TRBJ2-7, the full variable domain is GAGVSQSPRYKVAKRGQDVALRCDPISGHVSLFWYQQALGQGPEFLTYFQNEAQLDKSGLPSDRFFAERPEGSVSTLKIQRTQQEDSAVYLCASSLRLDPHEQYFGPGTRLTVT.

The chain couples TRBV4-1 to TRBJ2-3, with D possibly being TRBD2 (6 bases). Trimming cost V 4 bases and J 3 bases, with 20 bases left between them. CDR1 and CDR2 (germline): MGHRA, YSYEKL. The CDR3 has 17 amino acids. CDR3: CASSPGQRAARTDTQYF. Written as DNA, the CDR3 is TGCGCCAGCAGCCCTGGCCAGCGGGCGGCAAGGACAGATACGCAGTATTTT.

This chain's CDR3 is CASSQTPCDSPLHF. CDR3 nucleotides: TGCGCCAGCAGCCAAACACCCTGCGATTCACCCCTCCACTTT. The V and J genes are TRBV4-1 and TRBJ1-6; D not certain. The germline V gene encodes CDR1 MGHRA and CDR2 YSYEKL. With 2 bases removed from V and 8 bases from J, the gap between germline ends came to 10 bases. There are 14 residues in the CDR3.

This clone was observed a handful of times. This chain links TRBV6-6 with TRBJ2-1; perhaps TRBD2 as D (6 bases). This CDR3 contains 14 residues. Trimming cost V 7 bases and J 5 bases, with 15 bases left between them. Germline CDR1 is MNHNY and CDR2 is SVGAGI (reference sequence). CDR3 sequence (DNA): TGTGCCAGCAACTTGGCGGGGTTAGACAATGAGCAGTTCTTC. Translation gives CASNLAGLDNEQFF.

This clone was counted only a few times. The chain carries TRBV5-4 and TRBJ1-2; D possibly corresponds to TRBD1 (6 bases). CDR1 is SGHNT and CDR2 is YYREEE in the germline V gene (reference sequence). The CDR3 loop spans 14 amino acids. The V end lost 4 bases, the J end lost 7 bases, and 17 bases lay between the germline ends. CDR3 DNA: TGTGCCAGCAGCCCCGACAGGATTCTTGGTGGCTACACCTTC. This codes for CASSPDRILGGYTF.

The CDR3 bases are TGTGCAAGTCGCTTAGCGTTGAGGGACAGGGGCGTCTACGAGCAGTACTTC. Its protein product is CASRLALRDRGVYEQYF. The chain joins TRBV12-2 to TRBJ2-7; the D segment call TRBD1 is taken from the table without a DNA check. TRBV12-2 is tagged as a pseudogene. This CDR3 is built from 17 residues.

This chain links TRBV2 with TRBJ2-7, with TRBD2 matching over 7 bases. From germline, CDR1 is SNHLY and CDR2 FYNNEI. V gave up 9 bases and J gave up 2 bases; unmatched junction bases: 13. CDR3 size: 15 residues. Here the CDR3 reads CASTFGGVGAYEQYF. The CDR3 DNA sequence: TGTGCCAGTACCTTTGGGGGGGTTGGTGCCTACGAGCAGTACTTC.

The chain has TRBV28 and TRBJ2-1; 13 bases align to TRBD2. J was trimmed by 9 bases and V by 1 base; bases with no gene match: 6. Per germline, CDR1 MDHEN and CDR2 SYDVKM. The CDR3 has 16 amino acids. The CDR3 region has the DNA TGTGCCAGCAGTTTATCGACTAGCGGGGGGCAAGGTGAGCAGTTCTTC. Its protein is CASSLSTSGGQGEQFF.

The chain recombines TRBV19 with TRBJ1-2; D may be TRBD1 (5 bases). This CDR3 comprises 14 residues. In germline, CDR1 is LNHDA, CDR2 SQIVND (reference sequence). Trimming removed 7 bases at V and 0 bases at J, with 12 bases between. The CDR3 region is CASTRDASNYGYTF. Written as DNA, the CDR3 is TGTGCCAGTACTCGGGACGCCTCTAACTATGGCTACACCTTC.

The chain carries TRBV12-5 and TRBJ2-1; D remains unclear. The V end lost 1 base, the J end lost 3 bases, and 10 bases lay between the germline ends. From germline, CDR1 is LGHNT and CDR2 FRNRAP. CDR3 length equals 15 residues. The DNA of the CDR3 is TGTGCTAGTGGTTTGGGACTGCGCCTCTACAATGAGCAGTTCTTC. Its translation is CASGLGLRLYNEQFF.

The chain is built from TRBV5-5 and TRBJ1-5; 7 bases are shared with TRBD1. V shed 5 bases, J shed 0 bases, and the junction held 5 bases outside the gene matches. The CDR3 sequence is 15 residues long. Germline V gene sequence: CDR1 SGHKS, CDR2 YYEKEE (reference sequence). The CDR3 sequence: CASRSDRSSNQPQHF. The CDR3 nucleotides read TGTGCCAGCAGATCGGACAGGAGTAGCAATCAGCCCCAGCATTTT.

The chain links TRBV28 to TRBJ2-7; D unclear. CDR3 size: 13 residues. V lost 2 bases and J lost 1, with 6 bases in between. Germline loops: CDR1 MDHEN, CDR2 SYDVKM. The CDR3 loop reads CASSLGESYEQYF. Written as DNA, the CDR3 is TGTGCCAGCAGTTTAGGGGAATCCTACGAGCAGTACTTC.

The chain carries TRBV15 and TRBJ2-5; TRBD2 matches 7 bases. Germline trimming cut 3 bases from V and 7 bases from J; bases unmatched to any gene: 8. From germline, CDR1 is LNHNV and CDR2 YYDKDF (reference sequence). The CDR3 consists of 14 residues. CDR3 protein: CATSRVISGGTQYF. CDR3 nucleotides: TGTGCCACCAGCAGGGTGATATCGGGGGGGACCCAGTACTTC.

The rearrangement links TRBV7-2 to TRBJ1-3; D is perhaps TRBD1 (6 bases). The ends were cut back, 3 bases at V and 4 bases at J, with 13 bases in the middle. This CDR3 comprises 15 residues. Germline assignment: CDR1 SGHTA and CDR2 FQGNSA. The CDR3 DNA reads TGTGCCAGCAGCTTGGGGGGGGCTTTAGGAAACACCATATATTTT. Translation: CASSLGGALGNTIYF.

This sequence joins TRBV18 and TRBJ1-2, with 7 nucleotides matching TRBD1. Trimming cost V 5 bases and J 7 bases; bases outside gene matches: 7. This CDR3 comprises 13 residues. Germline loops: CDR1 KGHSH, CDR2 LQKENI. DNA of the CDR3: TGTGCCAGCTCAGCTGACAGGGACTTTGGCTACACCTTC. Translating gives CASSADRDFGYTF.